Following are 24 T cell receptor beta chains from one sample sequenced in a study of shared clonotypes between healthy human individuals. Data came from immunoSEQ multiplex PCR; TCRdb stores just in-frame clones and leaves some out. The sample has about 2.4 million clones, roughly 93% seen once; the top ten hold 0.36%. Sequences were obtained from naive CD4+ T cells from PBMCs. Documented subset: CD45RA+ positively selected. The receptors were sampled from a man aged 18-30 years in good health. Some clones in this sample may be carry-over from other donors' samples.

This chain joins TRBV29-1 and TRBJ2-1; 8 bases map to TRBD2. Germline V gene data show CDR1 as SQVTM and CDR2 as ANQGSEA. There are 13 residues in the CDR3. With V trimmed by 5 bases and J by 7 bases, 7 bases remained unmatched. The CDR3: CSVHPGGRNEQFF. The DNA of the CDR3 is TGCAGCGTTCACCCGGGGGGGAGAAATGAGCAGTTCTTC.

This clone is a singleton in its sample. The J gene is TRBJ2-7, the V gene TRBV7-9; D possibly uses TRBD1 or TRBD2 (5 bases each). The CDR3 runs to 14 residues. The ends were cut back, 2 bases at V and 2 bases at J, with 10 bases in the middle. Looked up from germline, CDR1 is SEHNR and CDR2 is FQNEAQ (reference sequence). The chain's CDR3 is CASSLSQGPYEQYF. The DNA of the CDR3 is TGTGCCAGCAGCTTATCTCAGGGACCCTACGAGCAGTACTTC.

The chain joins TRBV5-1 to TRBJ2-2; 7 bases are a match to TRBD1. CDR1 SGHRS and CDR2 YFSETQ come from the germline V gene. V shed 3 bases and J 4 bases; nucleotides not matched to a gene: 3. The CDR3 loop spans 14 amino acids. As DNA, the CDR3 is TGCGCCAGCAGCTCGGACAGGAGCACCGGGGAGCTGTTTTTT. Residues: CASSSDRSTGELFF.

This chain connects TRBV2 to TRBJ1-5; TRBD1 aligns across 12 bases. This CDR3 has 16 amino acids. CDR1 and CDR2 from the germline V gene are SNHLY and FYNNEI. Unmatched junction bases numbered 10, after V lost 6 bases and J lost 7 bases. The CDR3 DNA reads as TGTGCCAGCAGCGGGACAGGGGGCGCGGGTGGACAGCCCCAGCATTTT. It codes for CASSGTGGAGGQPQHF.

This sequence joins TRBV27 and TRBJ1-2, with D perhaps matching TRBD1 (5 bases). The germline V gene encodes CDR1 MNHEY and CDR2 SMNVEV (reference sequence). V shed 3 bases and J shed 8 bases, with 16 bases lying between them. The CDR3 loop spans 14 amino acids. CDR3 sequence (DNA): TGTGCCAGCAGTTTGGTGCGGGGGGAAGGCGGCTACACCTTC. Translating gives CASSLVRGEGGYTF.

The CDR3 protein is CAISPSRPTGNTIYF. As DNA, the CDR3 is TGTGCCATCAGCCCCAGTAGACCCACTGGAAACACCATATATTTT. The gene calls are TRBV10-3 and TRBJ1-3; D not certain. With 6 bases removed from V and 2 bases from J, the gap between germline ends came to 14 bases. Germline values: CDR1 ENHRY, CDR2 SYGVKD. The CDR3 spans 15 residues.

A word on this clone: In the same sample, other DNA sequences code for this CDR3. The chain combines TRBV28 with TRBJ1-2, with unresolved D. Germline V gene lookup returns CDR1 MDHEN and CDR2 SYDVKM. Trimming left V 1 base short and J 8 bases short, with 8 bases between. This CDR3 comprises 12 residues. CDR3 sequence: CASSLFLRGYTF. The CDR3 nucleotides are TGTGCCAGCAGTTTATTCCTTCGGGGCTACACCTTC.

A word on this clone: Other DNA sequences in the same sample also yield this CDR3. The rearrangement joins TRBV18 to TRBJ1-5; D unresolved. In germline, CDR1 is KGHSH, CDR2 LQKENI. The CDR3 is 13 residues long. Trimming took 1 base from V and 5 from J, leaving 6 bases between them. CDR3 in DNA: TGTGCCAGCTCACCACAGGGAGATCAGCCCCAGCATTTT. Its protein is CASSPQGDQPQHF.

This clone was detected once. J is TRBJ2-5 and V is TRBV19, with 9 bases aligning to TRBD1. Germline V gene lookup returns CDR1 LNHDA and CDR2 SQIVND (reference sequence). This CDR3 has 16 residues. The trim removed 3 bases at V and 2 bases at J, leaving 7 bases unmatched. The CDR3 DNA is TGTGCCAGTAGTATTCGGACAGGGGCGATACAAGAGACCCAGTACTTC. Translated: CASSIRTGAIQETQYF.

The chain recombines TRBV28 with TRBJ2-7, with 9 nucleotides matching TRBD1. CDR3 length: 13 residues. Germline-derived CDR1 and CDR2 are MDHEN and SYDVKM. Germline trimming cut 7 bases from V and 3 bases from J; bases unmatched to any gene: 4. For the CDR3, the DNA is TGTGCCAGCACTATGACAGGGGGCTACGAGCAGTACTTC. As protein: CASTMTGGYEQYF.

This chain connects TRBV19 to TRBJ2-1, with D perhaps TRBD2 (5 bases). The CDR3 runs to 14 residues. Germline CDR1 reads LNHDA; CDR2 reads SQIVND (reference sequence). V was shortened by 0 bases and J by 9 bases, with 12 bases between the two germline ends. CDR3 amino acids: CASSIDRPRGEQFF. The CDR3 region has the DNA TGTGCCAGTAGTATAGATCGGCCCCGGGGTGAGCAGTTCTTC.

This clone was detected a few times. The chain is built from TRBV23-1 and TRBJ2-7, with D hard to call. TRBV23-1 is designated an ORF whose function remains uncertain. The CDR3 runs to 10 residues. Deletions cut 4 bases from V and 6 bases from J, with 4 bases between. CDR3 sequence reads: CASSPSEQYF. DNA of the CDR3: TGCGCCAGCAGTCCTTCCGAGCAGTACTTC.

V and J are TRBV28 and TRBJ2-1, with D tentatively TRBD1 (6 bases). This CDR3 has 14 amino acids. The germline V gene encodes CDR1 MDHEN and CDR2 SYDVKM. Trimming cost V 5 bases and J 5 bases, with 13 bases left between them. The CDR3 DNA sequence: TGTGCCAGCAGTCCTTACAGGGATCACAATGAGCAGTTCTTC. It translates to CASSPYRDHNEQFF. Filled out from reference TRBV28 and TRBJ2-1, the complete variable domain reads DVKVTQSSRYLVKRTGEKVFLECVQDMDHENMFWYRQDPGLGLRLIYFSYDVKMKEKGDIPEGYSVSREKKERFSLILESASTNQTSMYLCASSPYRDHNEQFFGPGTRLTVL.

The gene calls are TRBV6-1 and TRBJ1-5; the D gene is possibly TRBD1 (5 bases). CDR1 is MNHNS and CDR2 is SASEGT in the germline V gene. Trimming stripped 5 bases from V and 3 bases from J, with 8 bases between. The CDR3 is made up of 13 amino acids. CDR3 nucleotides: TGTGCCAGCAGTAGGGGATCCAATCAGCCCCAGCATTTT. It codes for CASSRGSNQPQHF.

V usage is TRBV7-3 and J usage is TRBJ1-2, with no clear D. V was clipped by 2 bases and J by 5 bases, with 9 bases between them. The CDR3 covers 13 residues. Germline-derived CDR1 and CDR2 are SGHTA and FQGTGA. In nucleotides, the CDR3 is TGTGCCAGCAGCTTATTGGGCGGGTATGGCTACACCTTC. Amino acids: CASSLLGGYGYTF.

The chain has TRBV5-8 and TRBJ1-5; D is perhaps TRBD1 (6 bases). The V gene's germline CDR1 is SGHTS and CDR2 YDEGEE. The V and J ends lost 4 bases and 2 bases respectively, with 16 bases between them. The CDR3 runs to 16 residues. CDR3 protein: CASSNHRGAGNQPQHF. The CDR3 region has the DNA TGTGCCAGCAGCAACCACCGGGGGGCGGGCAATCAGCCCCAGCATTTT.

The gene calls are TRBV28 and TRBJ2-5; D gene ambiguous. The germline V gene has CDR1 MDHEN and CDR2 SYDVKM. Deletions cut 6 bases from V and 3 bases from J, with 11 bases between. The CDR3 sequence is 13 residues long. The CDR3 sequence: CASRVTGKETQYF. The CDR3 DNA reads as TGTGCCAGCAGGGTGACTGGAAAAGAGACCCAGTACTTC.

The chain recombines TRBV9 with TRBJ2-5; tentatively, D is TRBD1 (5 bases). Germline V CDR1 and CDR2: SGDLS, YYNGEE. The CDR3 runs 16 residues. Trimming left V 3 bases short and J 5 bases short, with 20 bases between. CDR3 in amino acids: CASSGSDWTSMETQYF. CDR3 sequence (DNA): TGTGCCAGCAGCGGTTCTGACTGGACATCAATGGAGACCCAGTACTTC. Complete variable domain (other parts from reference TRBV9 and TRBJ2-5): DSGVTQTPKHLITATGQRVTLRCSPRSGDLSVYWYQQSLDQGLQFLIQYYNGEERAKGNILERFSAQQFPDLHSELNLSSLELGDSALYFCASSGSDWTSMETQYFGPGTRLLVL.

About this clone itself: In the same sample, other DNA sequences code for this CDR3. This chain uses TRBV28 with TRBJ2-3; D is unclear. V lost 3 bases and J lost 6, with 4 bases in between. Germline loops: CDR1 MDHEN, CDR2 SYDVKM. The CDR3 has 11 residues. Here the CDR3 reads CASSFGDTQYF. The CDR3 DNA reads as TGTGCCAGCAGTTTCGGGGATACGCAGTATTTT.

The chain combines TRBV6-5 with TRBJ2-3; D not resolved. Between the trimmed V and J ends, which lost 6 bases and 3 bases, there was a span of 10 bases. The CDR3 is 13 residues long. Germline V lookup: CDR1 MNHEY, CDR2 SVGAGI. CDR3 in amino acids: CASSRATTDTQYF. The DNA for the CDR3 is TGTGCCAGCAGCCGGGCTACTACAGATACGCAGTATTTT.

This chain links TRBV5-1 with TRBJ1-5; the match to TRBD1 covers 9 bases. This CDR3 spans 14 amino acids. Germline V gives CDR1 SGHRS, CDR2 YFSETQ. The V gene end was trimmed by 4 bases and the J gene end by 7 bases; junction bases not matched to a gene: 6. The CDR3 reads CASSITQGAQPQHF. CDR3 DNA sequence: TGCGCCAGCAGCATAACACAGGGGGCCCAGCCCCAGCATTTT.

This chain links TRBV5-1 with TRBJ2-3; 7 bases are a match to TRBD2. The germline V gene encodes CDR1 SGHRS and CDR2 YFSETQ. The junction had 2 bases not matched to a gene; V was cut back by 2 bases and J by 5 bases. This CDR3 comprises 13 residues. The DNA for the CDR3 is TGCGCCAGCAGCTTAACTAGCGAAGATACGCAGTATTTT. Translation gives CASSLTSEDTQYF.

The J gene is TRBJ2-2, the V gene TRBV7-9; D is uncertain. The CDR3 has 13 residues. Per germline, CDR1 SEHNR and CDR2 FQNEAQ (reference sequence). Deletions cut 8 bases from V and 1 base from J, with 8 bases between. CDR3 coding DNA: TGTGCCAGCGAGGACGGGAACACCGGGGAGCTGTTTTTT. Amino acids: CASEDGNTGELFF.

In the case of this clone: This specimen includes other DNA sequences encoding the same CDR3. The chain has TRBV28 and TRBJ2-7, with TRBD2 matching 11 bases. Per the germline V gene, CDR1 is MDHEN and CDR2 is SYDVKM. CDR3 length equals 14 residues. V lost 6 bases to trimming and J lost 2 bases; unmatched junction nucleotides: 3. The CDR3 bases are TGTGCCAGCAGCCTAGCGGGAGGAACCTACGAGCAGTACTTC. Protein product: CASSLAGGTYEQYF.